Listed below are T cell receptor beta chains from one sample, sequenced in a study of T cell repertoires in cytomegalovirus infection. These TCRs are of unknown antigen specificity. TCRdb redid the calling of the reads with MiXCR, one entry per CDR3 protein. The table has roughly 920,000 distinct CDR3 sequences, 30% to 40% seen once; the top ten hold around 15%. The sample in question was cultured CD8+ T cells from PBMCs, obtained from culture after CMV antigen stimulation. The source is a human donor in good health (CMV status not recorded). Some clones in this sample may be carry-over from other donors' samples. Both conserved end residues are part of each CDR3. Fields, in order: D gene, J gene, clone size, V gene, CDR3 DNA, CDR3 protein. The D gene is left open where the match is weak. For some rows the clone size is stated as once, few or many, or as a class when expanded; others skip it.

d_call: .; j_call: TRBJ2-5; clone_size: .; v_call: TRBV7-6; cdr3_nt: TGTGCCAGCAGCCCGTGCTGGGGGGGGGCAGAAGAGACCCAGTACTTC; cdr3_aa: CASSPCWGGAEETQYF
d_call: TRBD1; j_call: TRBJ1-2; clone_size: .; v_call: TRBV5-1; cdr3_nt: TGCGCCAGCAGCTCAACACAGGGGGCTGAGGGCTACACCTTC; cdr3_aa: CASSSTQGAEGYTF
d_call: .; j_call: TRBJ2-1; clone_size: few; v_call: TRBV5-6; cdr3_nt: TGTGCCAGCAGCCCATCAAAGGAGGAGTCCTACAATGAGCAGTTCTTC; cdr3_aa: CASSPSKEESYNEQFF
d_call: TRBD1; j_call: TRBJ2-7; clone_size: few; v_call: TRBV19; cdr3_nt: TGTGCCAGCCCTGGGACAGTTAGTTTCTACGAGCAGTACTTC; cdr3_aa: CASPGTVSFYEQYF
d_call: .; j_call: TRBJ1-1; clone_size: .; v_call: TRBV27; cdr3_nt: TGTGCCAGCAGTTCGTACACCCTACCCATGAACACTGAAGCTTTCTTT; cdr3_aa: CASSSYTLPMNTEAFF
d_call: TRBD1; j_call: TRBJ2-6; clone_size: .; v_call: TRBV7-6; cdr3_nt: TGTGCCAGCAGCTTAGGAGGGGGCCCTGGGGCCAACGTCCTGACTTTC; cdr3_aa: CASSLGGGPGANVLTF
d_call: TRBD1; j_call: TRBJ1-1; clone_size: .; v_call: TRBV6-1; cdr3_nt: TGTGCCAGCACTTCAGGGGGTGGCACTGAAGCTTTCTTT; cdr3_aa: CASTSGGGTEAFF
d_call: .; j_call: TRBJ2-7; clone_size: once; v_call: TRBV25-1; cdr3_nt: TGTGCCAGCGGATTACTTCCCGAGCAGTACTTC; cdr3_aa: CASGLLPEQYF
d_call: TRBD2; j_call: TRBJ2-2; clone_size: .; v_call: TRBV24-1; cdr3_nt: TGTGCCACCAGTGCCCGACGCGGGGGTATGAACACCGGGGAGCTGTTTTTT; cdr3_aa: CATSARRGGMNTGELFF
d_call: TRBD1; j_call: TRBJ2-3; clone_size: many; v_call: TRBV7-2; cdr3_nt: TGTGCCAGCAGCTACTCCCTCACAGGGGCAGATACGCAGTATTTT; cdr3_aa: CASSYSLTGADTQYF
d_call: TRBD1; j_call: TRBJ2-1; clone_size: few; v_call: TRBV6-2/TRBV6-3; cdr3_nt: TGTGCCAGCAGTTACTCATTCCGGGACAGGGGCTACAATGAGCAGTTCTTC; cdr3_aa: CASSYSFRDRGYNEQFF
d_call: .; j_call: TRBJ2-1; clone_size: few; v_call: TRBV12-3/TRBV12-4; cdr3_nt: TGTGCCAGCAGCTCGGACTACCCCTACAATGAGCAGTTCTTC; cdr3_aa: CASSSDYPYNEQFF
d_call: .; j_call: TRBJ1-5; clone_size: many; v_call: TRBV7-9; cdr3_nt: TGTGCCAGCAGCTCCGAGGGTTTTCAGCCCCAGCATTTT; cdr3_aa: CASSSEGFQPQHF